A single sample gave rise to the 30 T cell receptor beta chains below, sequenced in a study of blood T cell repertoires in COVID-19. Method: immunoSEQ multiplex PCR; TCRdb's copy keeps in-frame clones and lacks some. The top ten clones hold 2.5% to 3% of a sample with about 340,000 clones, around four fifths of them seen once. The sequenced sample was peripheral blood. All receptors come from a man in his thirties or forties with active or convalescent COVID-19.

J is TRBJ1-4 and V is TRBV7-9, with D possibly matching TRBD1 (6 bases). The V gene's germline CDR1 is SEHNR and CDR2 FQNEAQ (reference sequence). The ends were cut back, 5 bases at V and 3 bases at J, with 13 bases in the middle. This CDR3 is 15 amino acids long. CDR3 sequence (DNA): TGTGCCAGCAGCCACTCAGGGGCTCCTAATGAAAAACTGTTTTTT. Translating gives CASSHSGAPNEKLFF.

The chain couples TRBV2 to TRBJ1-5, with TRBD1 matching 7 bases. The germline CDR1 and CDR2 sequences are SNHLY and FYNNEI. The length of the CDR3 is 14 residues. With 5 bases clipped from V and 2 bases from J, the junction kept 3 bases outside the gene matches. The CDR3, as DNA: TGTGCCAGCAGTTCAGACAGGGGCAATCAGCCCCAGCATTTT. Translation gives CASSSDRGNQPQHF.

The chain carries TRBV5-4 and TRBJ1-1, with D possibly matching TRBD1 (5 bases). The CDR3 covers 14 residues. Germline V gene lookup returns CDR1 SGHNT and CDR2 YYREEE (reference sequence). V lost 7 bases to trimming and J lost 0 bases, with 13 bases between them. As DNA, the CDR3 is TGTGCCAGCTTTCGATCAGGGCTGAACACTGAAGCTTTCTTT. Translation gives CASFRSGLNTEAFF.

This chain uses TRBV4-3 with TRBJ1-1; 8 positions agree with TRBD1. Germline CDR1 is LGHNA and CDR2 is YSLEER. Trimming cost V 1 base and J 1 base; bases outside gene matches: 8. The CDR3 has 17 amino acids. CDR3 residues: CASSQVAIGTGNTEAFF. CDR3 in DNA: TGCGCCAGCAGCCAAGTAGCTATAGGGACAGGGAACACTGAAGCTTTCTTT.

The chain is built from TRBV11-3 and TRBJ1-2; 9 nucleotides align to TRBD1. The junction had 19 bases not matched to a gene; V was cut back by 4 bases and J by 1 base. There are 20 residues in the CDR3. Germline CDR1 and CDR2: SGHNT and YENEEA. The CDR3 DNA reads TGTGCCAGCAGCTCCATCAACTTCCTCCCATGGACAGGGGTTAACTATGGCTACACCTTC. Amino acid sequence: CASSSINFLPWTGVNYGYTF.

The chain couples TRBV2 to TRBJ2-7; TRBD2 agrees at 9 bases. The CDR3 is 14 residues long. Germline values: CDR1 SNHLY, CDR2 FYNNEI. V was pared by 1 base and J by 4 bases, with 2 bases of the junction left unmatched. CDR3 residues: CASSEGREGYEQYF. The CDR3 DNA reads as TGTGCCAGCAGTGAAGGGCGGGAGGGTTACGAGCAGTACTTC. Together with reference TRBV2 and TRBJ2-7, the CDR3 gives the full variable domain: EPEVTQTPSHQVTQMGQEVILRCVPISNHLYFYWYRQILGQKVEFLVSFYNNEISEKSEIFDDQFSVERPDGSNFTLKIRSTKLEDSAMYFCASSEGREGYEQYFGPGTRLTVT.

This clone was picked up many times. This sequence joins TRBV7-2 and TRBJ1-2; TRBD1 aligns across 7 bases. CDR3 length equals 15 residues. CDR1 is SGHTA, CDR2 FQGNSA, per germline. V lost 5 bases and J lost 8; bases outside the gene matches: 14. CDR3 sequence reads: CASSPQGGGARGYTF. The CDR3, as DNA: TGTGCCAGCAGCCCGCAAGGAGGGGGCGCTCGGGGCTACACCTTC.

This clone showed up just once. The chain joins TRBV7-3 to TRBJ1-1, with D tentatively TRBD1 (5 bases). Per the germline V gene, CDR1 is SGHTA and CDR2 is FQGTGA. This CDR3 has 13 residues. Trimming took 3 bases from V and 1 from J, leaving 6 bases between them. The CDR3 DNA reads as TGTGCCAGCAGCTTGACAGCGAACACTGAAGCTTTCTTT. This codes for CASSLTANTEAFF.

In its sample, this clone was seen once. The CDR3 loop is CACDRGSTGEQYF. The CDR3 nucleotides are TGTGCCTGTGACAGGGGATCTACGGGCGAGCAGTACTTC. The genes are TRBV30 and TRBJ2-7, with TRBD1 matching over 8 bases. The length of the CDR3 is 13 residues. With V trimmed by 6 bases and J by 6 bases, 10 bases remained unmatched. The germline gives CDR1 GTSNPN, CDR2 SVGIG (reference sequence). Drawing the rest from reference TRBV30 and TRBJ2-7, the complete variable domain is SQTIHQWPATLVQPVGSPLSLECTVEGTSNPNLYWYRQAAGRGLQLLFYSVGIGQISSEVPQNLSASRPQDRQFILSSKKLLLSDSGFYLCACDRGSTGEQYFGPGTRLTVT.

V and J are TRBV9 and TRBJ1-1, with D possibly being TRBD1 (6 bases). The V gene lost 4 bases and the J gene lost 1 base, with 20 bases spanning the gap. The germline V gene encodes CDR1 SGDLS and CDR2 YYNGEE. This CDR3 is 17 amino acids long. This CDR3 is CASSPHTGILGNTEAFF. The CDR3 DNA follows: TGTGCCAGCAGCCCCCATACAGGGATCCTCGGGAACACTGAAGCTTTCTTT.

This clone was detected a few times. The chain employs TRBV9 and TRBJ1-6; D not certain. V was pared by 0 bases and J by 8 bases, with 9 bases between. The V gene's germline CDR1 is SGDLS and CDR2 YYNGEE. The CDR3 is made up of 14 amino acids. The CDR3 sequence: CASSVGARDSPLHF. In nucleotides, the CDR3 is TGTGCCAGCAGCGTAGGAGCCCGGGATTCACCCCTCCACTTT.

The V and J genes are TRBV5-1 and TRBJ1-1; D is unresolved. CDR3 length equals 13 residues. Deletions cut 0 bases from V and 3 bases from J, with 6 bases between. The germline CDR1 and CDR2 sequences are SGHRS and YFSETQ. The chain's CDR3 is CASSLAPDTEAFF. Here the CDR3 DNA reads TGCGCCAGCAGCTTGGCCCCGGACACTGAAGCTTTCTTT.

The chain uses TRBV21-1 and TRBJ2-2; the tabulated D call, TRBD1, remains unverified against the DNA. TRBV21-1 is designated a pseudogene. The CDR3 consists of 18 residues. For the CDR3, the DNA is TGTGCCAGCAGCAACTCCGGGACAGGGGTTGGGGACACCGGGGAGCTGTTTTTT. As protein: CASSNSGTGVGDTGELFF.

This clone was detected only a few times. V and J are TRBV19 and TRBJ1-5, with D perhaps TRBD1 (5 bases). In germline, CDR1 is LNHDA, CDR2 SQIVND (reference sequence). The ends were cut back, 4 bases at V and 6 bases at J, with 13 bases in the middle. The CDR3 runs 14 residues. Here the CDR3 reads CASSRRQGSQPQHF. The CDR3 region has the DNA TGTGCCAGTAGTAGGCGGCAGGGTTCTCAGCCCCAGCATTTT.

This chain joins TRBV10-1 and TRBJ1-1; D is ambiguous. The V and J ends lost 2 bases and 1 base respectively, with 11 bases between them. The CDR3 has 15 residues. The germline V gene has CDR1 WNHNN and CDR2 SYGVQD (reference sequence). CDR3 residues: CASSEAVISNTEAFF. CDR3 in DNA: TGCGCCAGCAGTGAGGCGGTCATTTCGAACACTGAAGCTTTCTTT.

V gene TRBV7-3 combines with J gene TRBJ2-5, with D perhaps TRBD2 (7 bases). The CDR3 runs to 16 residues. Germline V gene sequence: CDR1 SGHTA, CDR2 FQGTGA. V gave up 5 bases and J gave up 1 base, with 17 bases separating them. The CDR3 loop reads CASSRGGYPVQETQYF. The CDR3 region has the DNA TGTGCCAGCAGCCGCGGGGGCTACCCGGTCCAAGAGACCCAGTACTTC. The variable domain in full, with the rest retrieved from reference TRBV7-3 and TRBJ2-5, is GAGVSQTPSNKVTEKGKYVELRCDPISGHTALYWYRQSLGQGPEFLIYFQGTGAADDSGLPNDRFFAVRPEGSVSTLKIQRTERGDSAVYLCASSRGGYPVQETQYFGPGTRLLVL.

The chain has TRBV5-4 and TRBJ2-3; 9 nucleotides align to TRBD2. The CDR3 consists of 15 residues. Looked up from germline, CDR1 is SGHNT and CDR2 is YYREEE (reference sequence). Unmatched junction bases numbered 7, after V lost 4 bases and J lost 4 bases. The CDR3 spells CASSMGLAQADTQYF. DNA for the CDR3: TGTGCCAGCAGCATGGGACTAGCCCAAGCAGATACGCAGTATTTT.

This chain connects TRBV15 to TRBJ2-1; 9 nucleotides align to TRBD1. This CDR3 is 14 amino acids long. Germline values: CDR1 LNHNV, CDR2 YYDKDF (reference sequence). J gave up 9 bases and V 1 base, and 4 bases lay outside the gene matches. Here the CDR3 DNA reads TGTGCCACCAGCAGAGGGACAGGGGTCGGTGAGCAGTTCTTC. Protein product: CATSRGTGVGEQFF.

This clone was detected once. The chain has TRBV19 and TRBJ1-5, with D perhaps matching TRBD1 (5 bases). This CDR3 is built from 15 residues. V lost 1 base to trimming and J lost 5 bases, with 12 bases between them. In germline, CDR1 is LNHDA, CDR2 SQIVND (reference sequence). The CDR3 protein is CASSIVSGGDQPQHF. DNA for the CDR3: TGTGCCAGTAGTATAGTCAGCGGGGGGGATCAGCCCCAGCATTTT.

The gene calls are TRBV6-5 and TRBJ1-5; D possibly corresponds to TRBD1 (6 bases). V was trimmed by 5 bases and J by 6 bases, leaving 11 bases between them. Germline V gene lookup returns CDR1 MNHEY and CDR2 SVGAGI. The CDR3 is 13 residues long. For the CDR3, the DNA is TGTGCCAGCAGTCAGCGCAGGGGTCAGCCCCAGCATTTT. Protein sequence: CASSQRRGQPQHF.

The V and J genes are TRBV4-1 and TRBJ1-6; D gene uncertain. The V gene's germline CDR1 is MGHRA and CDR2 YSYEKL. Trimming pared 4 bases from V and 0 bases from J, leaving 10 bases between. This CDR3 is built from 16 residues. The chain's CDR3 is CASSPVGLSYNSPLHF. The DNA of the CDR3 is TGCGCCAGCAGCCCTGTCGGACTCTCCTATAATTCACCCCTCCACTTT.

The CDR3 DNA sequence: TGTGCCATCAGTGAGAACAGGGCGGATAATTCACCCCTCCACTTT. Protein product: CAISENRADNSPLHF. This chain links TRBV10-3 with TRBJ1-6; D perhaps matches TRBD1 (6 bases). Trimming shortened V by 2 bases and J by 5 bases, and 10 bases separated the two germline ends. The CDR3 sequence is 15 residues long. Germline CDR1 reads ENHRY; CDR2 reads SYGVKD.

The V gene is TRBV27, the J gene TRBJ2-1, with a tentative D call TRBD2 (6 bases). Between the trimmed V and J ends, which lost 5 bases and 0 bases, there was a span of 11 bases. The V gene's germline CDR1 is MNHEY and CDR2 SMNVEV (reference sequence). CDR3 length equals 15 residues. In DNA form, the CDR3 reads TGTGCCAGCAGTGAGGACGGGAGCTCCTACAATGAGCAGTTCTTC. Amino acids: CASSEDGSSYNEQFF.

There are a few counts of this clone. V gene TRBV5-1 combines with J gene TRBJ1-1; no definite D call. The V gene's germline CDR1 is SGHRS and CDR2 YFSETQ. The length of the CDR3 is 14 residues. Trimming pared 1 base from V and 11 bases from J, leaving 18 bases between. As DNA, the CDR3 is TGCGCCAGCAGCTTGCAAAGGCGGGGAGGGAGTGCTTTCTTT. Its protein is CASSLQRRGGSAFF.

The chain has TRBV19 and TRBJ2-5; 14 bases match TRBD2. There are 15 residues in the CDR3. Losses at the gene ends were 5 bases for V and 13 bases for J; bases not matched to a gene: 12. The germline V gene has CDR1 LNHDA and CDR2 SQIVND (reference sequence). CDR3 in DNA: TGTGCCAGTAGTCCGACCGGGACTAGCGGGAGCGGAAGGTACTTC. Its translation: CASSPTGTSGSGRYF.

For the CDR3, the DNA is TGTGCCAGCAGCCCACTCAGGGGGGCTGATTCGGAGCAGTACTTC. This encodes CASSPLRGADSEQYF. The rearrangement links TRBV11-3 to TRBJ2-7; a weak D match, TRBD1 (7 bases). Trimming left V 5 bases short and J 7 bases short, with 21 bases between. The V gene's germline CDR1 is SGHNT and CDR2 YENEEA. This CDR3 spans 15 amino acids.

The CDR3 DNA is TGTGCCAGCAGCTTACTTAGCGGGACCGGGGAGCTGTTTTTT. Translation: CASSLLSGTGELFF. The V call is TRBV7-3, the J call TRBJ2-2, with 7 bases fitting TRBD2. V was pared by 2 bases and J by 5 bases, with 2 bases of the junction left unmatched. In germline, CDR1 is SGHTA, CDR2 FQGTGA. This CDR3 comprises 14 residues.

The chain joins TRBV7-8 to TRBJ1-1, with D unclear. V was pared by 5 bases and J by 4 bases, with 14 bases between. Looked up from germline, CDR1 is SGHVS and CDR2 is FQNEAQ. The CDR3 contains 14 residues. CDR3 nucleotides: TGTGCCAGCAGCCAATCGGTCTATCTCACTGAAGCTTTCTTT. Protein sequence: CASSQSVYLTEAFF.

This clone was observed once. This rearrangement joins TRBV11-2 to TRBJ1-4; perhaps TRBD1 as D (6 bases). V lost 0 bases to trimming and J lost 7 bases, with 12 bases between them. The CDR3 has 15 residues. The germline V gene encodes CDR1 SGHAT and CDR2 FQNNGV. CDR3 nucleotide sequence: TGTGCCAGCAGCTTAGACGGGGGGCGAGGTGAAAAACTGTTTTTT. It translates to CASSLDGGRGEKLFF.

This clone was seen more than once but under ten times. This rearrangement joins TRBV3-1 (or the pseudogene TRBV3-2) to TRBJ1-1; D may be TRBD1 (5 bases). Germline CDR1 and CDR2: LGHDT and YNNKEL (reference sequence). V gave up 2 bases and J gave up 5 bases, with 15 bases separating them. The CDR3 extends over 15 amino acids. The CDR3 is CASSQNGGAGTEAFF. The DNA of the CDR3 is TGTGCCAGCAGCCAAAATGGAGGGGCCGGGACTGAAGCTTTCTTT.